The 8 T cell receptor beta chains listed next were all sequenced from one sample in a study of metastatic and nonmetastatic thyroid tumors. MiXCR re-clonotyped the PCR reads for TCRdb. This sample has tens of thousands of clones, with less than 30% found just once. Patients had received no treatment of any kind before thyroid surgery. Sequencing was carried out using blood. These receptors all stem from a female donor with papillary thyroid cancer or a benign thyroid nodule (not recorded which). Some clones in this sample may be carry-over from other donors' samples.

This clone was picked up a small number of times. This chain links TRBV28 with TRBJ1-5; perhaps TRBD1 as D (5 bases). Trimming cost V 8 bases and J 0 bases, with 23 bases left between them. CDR3 size: 18 residues. Germline values: CDR1 MDHEN, CDR2 SYDVKM. CDR3 amino acids: CASAGLPVVGYSNQPQHF. In DNA form, the CDR3 reads TGTGCCAGCGCGGGACTGCCGGTGGTTGGATATAGCAATCAGCCCCAGCATTTT.

This clone was counted ten times or more. The chain carries TRBV24-1 and TRBJ2-2, with D uncertain. CDR3 length: 17 residues. Germline V CDR1 and CDR2: KGHDR, SFDVKD. With 1 base removed from V and 6 bases from J, the gap between germline ends came to 17 bases. Here the CDR3 DNA reads TGTGCCACCAGTGATTTTGTAGGCCTCTCTGATTCCGGGGAGCTGTTTTTT. Encoded protein: CATSDFVGLSDSGELFF.

This clone was counted ten times or more. The chain has TRBV20-1 and TRBJ2-2; TRBD1 is a possible D gene (5 bases). The CDR3 has 14 residues. The ends were cut back, 5 bases at V and 2 bases at J, with 12 bases in the middle. Germline V lookup: CDR1 DFQATT, CDR2 SNEGSKA (reference sequence). CDR3 protein: CSAEDDSNTGELFF. CDR3 bases: TGCAGTGCTGAAGATGACAGTAACACCGGGGAGCTGTTTTTT.

This clone was seen many times. The V call is TRBV6-6, the J call TRBJ2-1; TRBD2 matches 10 bases. This CDR3 is 18 amino acids long. Trimming removed 0 bases from V and 4 bases from J; junction bases left unmatched: 9. The germline CDR1 and CDR2 sequences are MNHNY and SVGAGI (reference sequence). CDR3 residues: CASSYSLVAGGRYNEQFF. CDR3 in DNA: TGTGCCAGCAGTTACTCGTTGGTAGCGGGAGGCCGATACAATGAGCAGTTCTTC.

On this clone itself: The conserved closing phenylalanine or tryptophan is absent in this CDR3, likely reflecting a read error. The rearrangement joins TRBV20-1 to TRBJ1-1; a weak D match, TRBD1 (5 bases). The germline V gene has CDR1 DFQATT and CDR2 SNEGSKA (reference sequence). The CDR3 loop spans 14 amino acids. DNA of the CDR3: TGCAGTGCTAGAGAGGGGGGGATGAATACTGAAGCTTTCTCT. As protein: CSAREGGMNTEAFS.

By sample share, this clone is medium-sized. This chain connects TRBV30 to TRBJ2-7; D is possibly TRBD1 or TRBD2 (6 bases each). Germline V lookup: CDR1 GTSNPN, CDR2 SVGIG (reference sequence). The CDR3 runs 15 residues. V was trimmed by 6 bases and J by 6 bases, leaving 24 bases between them. Written as DNA, the CDR3 is TGTGCCTGCAAAGCGGTTGGGGGGACACCGGCCGAGCAGTACTTC. Translation gives CACKAVGGTPAEQYF.

The table lists this clone with many counts. The CDR3 DNA follows: TGTGCCAGCAGCCTGCACGGGGGGAGGGAGCAGTACTTC. The encoded protein is CASSLHGGREQYF. The chain uses TRBV5-4 and TRBJ2-7, with 7 bases aligning to TRBD2. This CDR3 is 13 amino acids long. CDR1 is SGHNT and CDR2 is YYREEE in the germline V gene (reference sequence). V dropped 4 bases and J dropped 7; count of bases not matched to a gene: 8.

In the case of this clone: A read error is likely, as this CDR3 ends without the conserved phenylalanine or tryptophan. The CDR3 is CASSLSPRGGANSPLHL. CDR3 in DNA: TGTGCCAGCAGTTTAAGCCCCAGGGGCGGGGCCAATTCACCCCTCCACCTT. The V gene is TRBV27, the J gene TRBJ1-6; D may be TRBD1 (6 bases). The germline gives CDR1 MNHEY, CDR2 SMNVEV (reference sequence). This CDR3 has 17 amino acids. Trimming removed 2 bases from V and 7 bases from J, with 18 bases in between.